This T cell receptor beta chain was recovered during a study of Ad26.COV2.S vaccination and SARS-CoV-2 variants. This sample's treatment: around 19 received Ad26.COV2.S at low or high dose, single or two shots; several received placebo; per-sample allocation not given. Samples were taken on day 63 after the first vaccine or placebo injection. Trimming stripped 6 bases from V and 8 bases from J, with 19 bases between. The CDR3 has 14 residues. CDR1 and CDR2 from the germline V gene are MNHEY and SVGEGT. The method was immunoSEQ multiplex PCR; TCRdb's version includes in-frame clones alone and lacks a portion of them. This table holds 300,000 to 400,000 clones, around 83% found once.

The sequencing used peripheral blood, collected in a trial of Ad26.COV2.S vaccine versus placebo. The receptor was isolated from a person between 18 and 60 years old who received the Ad26.COV2.S COVID-19 vaccine or a placebo. The chain joins TRBV6-2 or TRBV6-3 to TRBJ1-1; no clear D. DNA of the CDR3: TGTGCCAGCAGCGTAGCGGCACTCCTCCGCGAAGCTTTCTTT. Amino acid sequence: CASSVAALLREAFF.